The rows below give T cell receptor beta chains drawn from one sample of a study of shared clonotypes between healthy human individuals. Repertoires were generated with immunoSEQ multiplex PCR, while TCRdb's copy carries only in-frame clones and drops some. Of about half a million clones in the sample, around 75% were seen once. Sequencing input: PBMCs. These receptors were collected from a woman aged 40-49 years in good health. Some clones in this sample may be carry-over from other donors' samples. The CDR3 runs from the conserved cysteine through the conserved F or W. Each record gives: J gene, V gene, clone size, D gene, CDR3 protein, CDR3 DNA. A D gene is named only where the DNA matches it firmly. Size tells how often a clone was seen (once, few, many) or the class of an expanded clone, and some rows leave it out.

>TRBJ1-4|TRBV28|few|TRBD1
CASGTEGVATNEKLFF
TGTGCCAGCGGGACAGAAGGAGTTGCAACTAATGAAAAACTGTTTTTT
>TRBJ1-2|TRBV27|.|.
CASSSPLSGETGYTF
TGTGCCAGCAGTTCCCCATTATCCGGGGAGACTGGCTACACCTTC
>TRBJ2-7|TRBV11-2|.|.
CASSLASLGEQYF
TGTGCCAGCAGCTTAGCTAGCTTAGGGGAGCAGTACTTC
>TRBJ1-6|TRBV27|few|TRBD1
CASSLTGGAAYSPLHF
TGTGCCAGCAGTTTGACAGGGGGCGCGGCATATTCACCCCTCCACTTT
>TRBJ2-5|TRBV2|.|.
CASSVRLQETQYF
TGTGCCAGCAGTGTCCGCCTCCAAGAGACCCAGTACTTC
>TRBJ1-5|TRBV27|.|.
CASSYYPSGTNSNQPQHF
TGTGCCAGCAGTTACTATCCTTCCGGGACGAATAGCAATCAGCCCCAGCATTTT
>TRBJ2-7|TRBV27|few|TRBD2
CASSLWNRLGGGEQYF
TGTGCCAGCAGTTTATGGAACAGACTAGGCGGGGGCGAGCAGTACTTC
>TRBJ1-2|TRBV28|.|TRBD1
CASSLTGNNYGYTF
TGTGCCAGCAGTTTGACAGGGAACAATTATGGCTACACCTTC
>TRBJ2-7|TRBV29-1|.|.
CSVQLGAVSYEQYF
TGCAGCGTTCAACTGGGGGCGGTCTCCTACGAGCAGTACTTC
>TRBJ2-3|TRBV6-1|.|TRBD2
CASSREGRTDTQYF
TGTGCCAGCAGTAGGGAGGGACGGACAGATACGCAGTATTTT
>TRBJ2-1|TRBV2|.|TRBD1
CASSLGAGGPSYNEQFF
TGTGCCAGCAGCCTAGGGGCAGGGGGACCCTCCTACAATGAGCAGTTCTTC
>TRBJ2-5|TRBV28|.|.
CASSFLRRTEKETQYF
TGTGCCAGCAGTTTTCTCCGTCGGACAGAGAAAGAGACCCAGTACTTC
>TRBJ2-4|TRBV28|once|TRBD1
CASRKQGTKNIQYF
TGTGCCAGCAGAAAACAGGGGACCAAAAACATTCAGTACTTC
>TRBJ2-2|TRBV5-1|.|.
CASSMGLDTGELFF
TGCGCCAGCAGTATGGGCCTGGACACCGGGGAGCTGTTTTTT
>TRBJ2-4|TRBV23-1|.|TRBD2
CASSQPLRDLPGTSGRATKNIQYF
TGCGCCAGCAGTCAACCTTTGCGGGACTTACCAGGTACTAGCGGGAGGGCCACCAAAAACATTCAGTACTTC
>TRBJ1-2|TRBV27|.|.
CASSLNRVYGYTF
TGTGCCAGCAGTTTAAACAGGGTCTATGGCTACACCTTC
>TRBJ2-7|TRBV5-1|.|.
CASSRRTVGEDEQYF
TGCGCCAGCAGCCGGAGGACAGTCGGAGAGGACGAGCAGTACTTC
>TRBJ1-5|TRBV18|once|.
CASSQRERAFEHQPQHF
TGTGCCAGCTCACAAAGGGAGCGGGCATTTGAGCATCAGCCCCAGCATTTT
>TRBJ2-7|TRBV19|.|TRBD2
CASSSPPGLNSEEQYF
TGTGCCAGTAGTTCCCCTCCGGGACTAAACTCTGAAGAGCAGTACTTC
>TRBJ2-2|TRBV6-6|.|TRBD2
CATLWTSGVGELFF
TGTGCCACCCTCTGGACTAGCGGGGTCGGGGAGCTGTTTTTT
>TRBJ1-2|TRBV5-6|.|TRBD1
CASSVDRGHGYTF
TGTGCCAGCAGCGTAGACAGGGGGCATGGCTACACCTTC
>TRBJ1-2|TRBV18|.|.
CASSQGQSRIYGYTF
TGTGCCAGCTCCCAAGGACAGTCTCGTATCTATGGCTACACCTTC
>TRBJ2-7|TRBV7-2|.|.
CASSLVGQGTYF
.
>TRBJ2-1|TRBV7-9|.|.
CASSLSRRTNNEQFF
TGTGCCAGCAGCTTATCTAGGCGGACCAACAATGAGCAGTTCTTC
>TRBJ1-1|TRBV5-1|once|TRBD1
CASSWGNYRGGTEAFF
TGCGCCAGCAGCTGGGGAAACTACAGGGGCGGCACTGAAGCTTTCTTT
>TRBJ1-1|TRBV18|.|.
CASSGEVNTEAFF
TGTGCCAGCTCGGGGGAGGTGAACACTGAAGCTTTCTTT
>TRBJ2-7|TRBV10-3|.|TRBD2
CAISGLAGIYEQYF
TGTGCCATCAGTGGCCTAGCGGGGATCTACGAGCAGTACTTC
>TRBJ1-1|TRBV30|few|.
CAWTVHPNTEAFF
TGTGCCTGGACAGTTCACCCGAACACTGAAGCTTTCTTT
>TRBJ2-3|TRBV10-2|.|TRBD1
CASSEDRGTDTQYF
TGCGCCAGCAGTGAGGACAGGGGCACAGATACGCAGTATTTT
>TRBJ2-7|TRBV6-6|.|.
CASSRTGISYEQYF
TGTGCCAGCAGCCGAACCGGTATCTCCTACGAGCAGTACTTC
>TRBJ1-2|TRBV27|.|.
CASSPQPGVDYGYTF
TGTGCCAGCAGTCCGCAACCAGGAGTCGACTATGGCTACACCTTC
>TRBJ2-5|TRBV5-1|.|TRBD1
CASSAIPGQGEETQYF
TGCGCCAGCAGCGCAATACCCGGACAGGGCGAAGAGACCCAGTACTTC
>TRBJ2-3|TRBV7-9|.|.
CAEGADTQYF
TGTGCTGAGGGGGCAGATACGCAGTATTTT
>TRBJ1-1|TRBV5-1|.|.
CASSLNGRGETEAFF
TGCGCCAGCAGCTTGAACGGCAGGGGCGAGACTGAAGCTTTCTTT
>TRBJ1-3|TRBV5-4|.|TRBD1
CASSLDRGDYTIYF
TGTGCCAGCAGCTTGGACAGGGGGGATTACACCATATATTTT
>TRBJ2-3|TRBV4-3|.|TRBD2
CASSQLAGVGDTQYF
TGCGCCAGCAGCCAGCTAGCGGGAGTTGGAGATACGCAGTATTTT
>TRBJ1-1|TRBV7-6|.|.
CASSKERGTEAFF
TGTGCCAGCAGCAAAGAAAGGGGAACTGAAGCTTTCTTT